This T cell receptor (beta chain) was identified in a study of blood T cell repertoires in COVID-19 (dated by TCRdb to about 2020). In terms of the full investigation: The collaborator samples originated in the United States, Italy and Spain and spanned the acute and convalescent phases of COVID-19. The material from the prospective study consisted of cDNA or gDNA derived from T cells, B-cell-depleted T cells, or PBMCs. Deeply sampled blood TCRbeta repertoires from subjects exposed to, actively infected with, or recovered from COVID-19 were included in the dataset. The repertoires were released in a freely available public database meant as a resource for research on the immune response to SARS-CoV-2. Samples were obtained from the ongoing ImmuneRACE study (first 160 participants) and from about 1,300 subjects provided by 6 global collaborators. Sample metadata almost always included a de-identified subject ID, COVID-19 status, age in years and sex. Where available, HLA class I and class II types were obtained from metadata supplied by the sample provider rather than from assay-based typing.

TCRbeta CDR3 regions were amplified from genomic DNA by means of the immunoSEQ Assay, a bias-controlled multiplex PCR. Processing in the source paper ran as follows. Within the assay, amplification of reference gene primers was used to estimate how many nucleated cells each sample contained. To quantify the absolute abundance of each unique TCRbeta CDR3 rearrangement, sequence reads were collapsed and filtered. Productive Simpson clonality was computed per sample as the square root of Simpson's diversity index over productive rearrangements. The immuneACCESS repertoire file appears here via TCRdb, limited to in-frame rearrangements. These files lack a portion of the clones; in checked studies, under half of the deficit traces to unresolved V genes, and the cause of the others is not known. The V and J calls and clone size come from that table; D and trimming were worked out from the DNA. For this sample there are hundreds of thousands of clones; around four fifths appear just once. The ten largest clones take up 2.5% to 3% of the sample.

Collaborating institutions collected whole blood in K2EDTA tubes following their own protocols. Collaborator samples were shipped for TCRbeta analysis as frozen whole blood, isolated PBMCs, or DNA extracted from either sample type. In regard to this clone: Its antigen specificity is not known. One base away there is no much larger clone; base qualities are not given.

Study-level results and caveats: The amount of clinical and demographic metadata varied by source and participant and was provided uncurated.

From its cysteine to its phenylalanine, the CDR3 spans 15 amino acids. Here the CDR3 DNA is all that survives: 45 bases in frame from base 1. CDR1 is given as SNHLY and CDR2 as FYNNEI, both from the germline V gene. Trimming removed 6 bases from V and 1 base from J; the gene matches leave 0 bases unexplained. The chain joins TRBV2 to TRBJ2-2; TRBD2 fits 12 bases in the junction. The source is a woman aged 40-49 years with active or convalescent COVID-19. The sample taken for sequencing was peripheral blood. For the CDR3, the sequence is CASRGLAGNTGELFF. The bases read TGTGCCAGCAGGGGACTAGCGGGGAACACCGGGGAGCTGTTTTTT.